The clone carrying this T cell receptor beta chain was counted at least ten times. Library preparation (for TCRbeta) was performed with unique molecular identifiers. TCRdb re-analysed the PCR reads in MiXCR, keeping a single row per CDR3 protein. The sample lists some 490,000 distinct CDR3 sequences; around 12% were seen once. This CDR3 spans 16 amino acids. Unmatched junction bases numbered 11, after V lost 5 bases and J lost 3 bases. In germline, CDR1 is MDHEN, CDR2 SYDVKM. These data belong to a study of T-cell reconstitution after alpha-beta-depleted transplantation in children. The starting material was PBMCs from the stem cell graft donor, obtained from the stem cell graft. The TCR comes from a human donor who donated a stem cell graft to a child with combined immunodeficiency. The chain links TRBV28 to TRBJ2-3; 7 bases agree with TRBD1. This CDR3 is CASSHRQGSVTDTQYF. The CDR3, as DNA: TGTGCCAGCAGTCATCGACAGGGATCGGTGACAGATACGCAGTATTTT.